The T cell receptor beta chain described here comes from a study of T cell responses to AZD1222 COVID-19 vaccine. Comment on this clone: Its target is unknown.

The data were produced by immunoSEQ multiplex PCR, yet TCRdb's version contains in-frame clones alone and is incomplete. The sample yields fewer than 150,000 clones, more than 75% seen once. CDR1 and CDR2 from the germline V gene are MGHRA and YSYEKL. CDR3 length: 18 residues. The V end lost 3 bases, the J end lost 0 bases, and 18 bases lay between the germline ends. Study-wide results and limits: Once two AZD1222 doses were given, Spike-specific TCR breadth and depth went up. Seropositivity was recorded at baseline in only 6 or 7 AZD1222 recipients.

The V gene is TRBV4-1, the J gene TRBJ1-3; D perhaps matches TRBD1 (5 bases). Sequencing used peripheral blood, obtained on day 0 of AZD1222 vaccination. The sequence was collected from an adult in good health. This CDR3 reads CASSHDGDRLVSGNTIYF. The CDR3 nucleotides read TGCGCCAGCAGCCATGACGGTGACAGATTAGTCTCTGGAAACACCATATATTTT.